The clone carrying this T cell receptor (beta chain) was recorded many times. After removal of 5 bases from V and 7 bases from J, the junction contained 9 bases not matched to a gene. The CDR3 is 16 amino acids. Each CDR3 protein gets one entry after TCRdb re-called the RT-PCR reads with MiXCR. The table includes about 700,000 distinct CDR3 sequences, more than 13% detected once. The J gene is TRBJ2-1, the V gene TRBV12-3 or TRBV12-4; 12 bases line up with TRBD2. The sequencing input was memory CD4+ T cells from blood. The clonotype was recovered from a female donor in good health, serving as a healthy control. The CDR3 DNA reads as TGTGCCAGCAGTCAACTAGCGGGGGGCCCCGGGAATGAGCAGTTCTTC. Translating it yields CASSQLAGGPGNEQFF.